One and the same sample provided the 2 T cell receptor beta chains below, sequenced in a study of CD8 T cells in ankylosing spondylitis. Study-wide points: A motif in TCR beta, a set of under ten highly homologous variants, appeared characteristic of ankylosing spondylitis blood.

TCRdb reprocessed the 5' RACE reads via MiXCR and lists one record per CDR3 protein. The sample has 750,000 to 850,000 distinct CDR3 sequences; approximately 12% are singletons. These receptors lack a known antigen. The material sequenced was blood, either unsorted or a sorted T cell fraction (not recorded which). The receptor source for this set is a male donor with ankylosing spondylitis.

This clonotype was seen a handful of times. The chain carries TRBV7-2 and TRBJ1-4; D is ambiguous. V was pared by 8 bases and J by 5 bases, with 9 bases between. The CDR3 is made up of 12 amino acids. Germline V gene sequence: CDR1 SGHTA, CDR2 FQGNSA. This CDR3 is CASGRVNEKLFF. CDR3 DNA: TGTGCCAGCGGTAGGGTGAATGAAAAACTGTTTTTT. Drawing the rest from reference TRBV7-2 and TRBJ1-4, the complete variable domain is GAGVSQSPSNKVTEKGKDVELRCDPISGHTALYWYRQSLGQGLEFLIYFQGNSAPDKSGLPSDRFSAERTGGSVSTLTIQRTQQEDSAVYLCASGRVNEKLFFGSGTQLSVL.

There are a few counts of this clonotype. V usage is TRBV20-1 and J usage is TRBJ2-3; tentative D call: TRBD1 (6 bases). CDR1 is DFQATT and CDR2 is SNEGSKA in the germline V gene (reference sequence). Trimming stripped 6 bases from V and 3 bases from J, with 16 bases between. The CDR3 covers 14 residues. Here the CDR3 reads CSASQGFRTDTQYF. CDR3 sequence (DNA): TGCAGTGCATCTCAGGGGTTTCGGACAGATACGCAGTATTTT.